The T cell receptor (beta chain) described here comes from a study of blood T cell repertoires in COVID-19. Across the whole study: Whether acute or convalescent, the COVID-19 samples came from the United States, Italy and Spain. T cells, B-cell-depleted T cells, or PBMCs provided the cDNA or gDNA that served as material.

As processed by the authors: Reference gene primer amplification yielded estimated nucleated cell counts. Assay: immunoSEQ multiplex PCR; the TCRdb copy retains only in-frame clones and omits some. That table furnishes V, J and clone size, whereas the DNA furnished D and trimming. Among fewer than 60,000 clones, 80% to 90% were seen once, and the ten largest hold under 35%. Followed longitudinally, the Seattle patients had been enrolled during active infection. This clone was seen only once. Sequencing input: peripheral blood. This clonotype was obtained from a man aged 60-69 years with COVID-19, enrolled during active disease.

The CDR3 region is CASSPIAGSTDTQYF. CDR3 bases: TGTGCCAGCAGCCCTATAGCGGGGAGCACAGATACGCAGTATTTT. This chain uses TRBV7-3 with TRBJ2-3; the match to TRBD2 covers 8 bases. The germline CDR1 and CDR2 sequences are SGHTA and FQGTGA. The CDR3 has 15 residues. The V segment lost 5 bases and the J segment 0 bases; nucleotides outside the gene matches: 4.